A single sample gave rise to the 17 T cell receptor beta chains below, sequenced in a study of blood T cell repertoires in COVID-19. Only in-frame clones appear in the TCRdb table, and some are missing; sequencing was by immunoSEQ multiplex PCR. Counted here are roughly 300,000 clones, under 95% occurring once; the ten biggest clones make up around 18%. The sample was PBMCs or T cells enriched from blood (not recorded which). These receptors came from a woman younger than 45 who had recovered from COVID-19.

V and J are TRBV6-2 or TRBV6-3 and TRBJ1-2, with D tentatively TRBD1 (6 bases). The CDR3 runs to 14 residues. Per germline, CDR1 MNHEY and CDR2 SVGEGT. V was trimmed by 2 bases and J by 6 bases, leaving 13 bases between them. The CDR3 loop is CASSYAAGTNGYTF. DNA of the CDR3: TGTGCCAGCAGTTACGCGGCAGGGACAAATGGCTACACCTTC.

The table lists this clone with a count of one. In the same sample, other DNA sequences code for this CDR3. V and J are TRBV28 and TRBJ2-3, with 10 bases matching TRBD2. After removal of 6 bases from V and 1 base from J, the junction contained 4 bases not matched to a gene. Germline CDR1 MDHEN, CDR2 SYDVKM. The CDR3 runs 15 residues. This CDR3 reads CASSPGTSGTDTQYF. Here the CDR3 DNA reads TGTGCCAGCAGCCCCGGGACTAGCGGCACAGATACGCAGTATTTT.

This chain joins TRBV4-1 and TRBJ2-7, with 12 bases fitting TRBD2. This CDR3 is 16 amino acids long. Germline CDR1 reads MGHRA; CDR2 reads YSYEKL. Trimming at V came to 2 bases and at J to 5 bases, leaving 7 bases not matched to a gene. CDR3 protein: CASSQPTSGRRNEQYF. CDR3 nucleotides: TGCGCCAGCAGCCAACCAACTAGCGGGAGGAGAAACGAGCAGTACTTC.

This chain connects TRBV18 to TRBJ2-7, with 7 nucleotides matching TRBD1. CDR1 is KGHSH and CDR2 is LQKENI in the germline V gene. Trimming took 3 bases from V and 0 from J; bases not matched to a gene: 5. CDR3 length equals 15 residues. CDR3 coding DNA: TGTGCCAGCTCACCTGAGGGGGCCAACTCCTACGAGCAGTACTTC. Amino acid sequence: CASSPEGANSYEQYF.

The chain couples TRBV2 to TRBJ2-1; D possibly corresponds to TRBD1 (5 bases). Germline CDR1 is SNHLY and CDR2 is FYNNEI. The CDR3 sequence is 13 residues long. V lost 5 bases to trimming and J lost 10 bases, with 15 bases between them. CDR3 sequence: CASSLGEPREQFF. In DNA, the CDR3 is TGTGCCAGCAGTCTAGGGGAACCCAGGGAGCAGTTCTTC.

The chain recombines TRBV27 with TRBJ2-7; possible D gene TRBD2, 6 bases. This CDR3 comprises 14 residues. With 3 bases removed from V and 7 bases from J, the gap between germline ends came to 16 bases. Germline loops: CDR1 MNHEY, CDR2 SMNVEV (reference sequence). DNA of the CDR3: TGTGCCAGCAGTTTCGCGGGACCAGGGTCAGAGCAGTACTTC. It translates to CASSFAGPGSEQYF.

The chain combines TRBV19 with TRBJ1-5; no definite D call. The V gene's germline CDR1 is LNHDA and CDR2 SQIVND (reference sequence). There are 17 residues in the CDR3. V lost 0 bases and J 3 bases, leaving 15 bases between the germline ends. CDR3: CASSIDQAPRLNQPQHF. In DNA form, the CDR3 reads TGTGCCAGTAGTATAGATCAGGCACCACGGCTCAATCAGCCCCAGCATTTT.

V is TRBV7-9 and J is TRBJ2-5; D gene ambiguous. From germline, CDR1 is SEHNR and CDR2 FQNEAQ (reference sequence). V was shortened by 4 bases and J by 2 bases, with 11 bases between the two germline ends. CDR3 size: 14 residues. CDR3 in DNA: TGTGCCAGCAGCTCACCCACGAGTCAAGAGACCCAGTACTTC. It yields the protein CASSSPTSQETQYF.

The chain recombines TRBV29-1 with TRBJ2-6; possible D gene TRBD1, 5 bases. The CDR3 has 13 residues. Trimming removed 7 bases from V and 2 bases from J, with 9 bases in between. The germline V gene encodes CDR1 SQVTM and CDR2 ANQGSEA. The CDR3 region is CSADSAGANVLTF. DNA of the CDR3: TGCAGCGCCGACAGCGCTGGGGCCAACGTCCTGACTTTC.

The chain joins TRBV28 to TRBJ1-5; tentatively, D is TRBD1 (6 bases). Germline V lookup: CDR1 MDHEN, CDR2 SYDVKM. V lost 8 bases and J lost 5, with 19 bases in between. The CDR3 is made up of 15 amino acids. This CDR3 is CASASGQPVDQPQHF. DNA for the CDR3: TGTGCCAGCGCCTCCGGACAGCCGGTAGATCAGCCCCAGCATTTT. The full variable domain, its missing parts supplied by reference TRBV28 and TRBJ1-5, is DVKVTQSSRYLVKRTGEKVFLECVQDMDHENMFWYRQDPGLGLRLIYFSYDVKMKEKGDIPEGYSVSREKKERFSLILESASTNQTSMYLCASASGQPVDQPQHFGDGTRLSIL.

V usage is TRBV6-5 and J usage is TRBJ2-2; D may be TRBD2 (7 bases). The CDR3 spans 15 residues. The V gene's germline CDR1 is MNHEY and CDR2 SVGAGI. Between the trimmed V and J ends, which lost 1 base and 6 bases, there was a span of 12 bases. CDR3 bases: TGTGCCAGCAGTTACTGGGGGGGCGAGTCCGGGGAGCTGTTTTTT. This codes for CASSYWGGESGELFF.

This clone turned up a few times. V is TRBV7-8 and J is TRBJ2-1; 16 bases are shared with TRBD2. The CDR3 covers 17 residues. CDR1 and CDR2 from the germline V gene are SGHVS and FQNEAQ. V trimming: 4 bases; J trimming: 8 bases; junction bases outside the gene matches: 8. CDR3 protein: CASSSGTSGRELDEQFF. Written as DNA, the CDR3 is TGTGCCAGCAGCTCCGGGACTAGCGGGAGGGAATTAGATGAGCAGTTCTTC.

The chain employs TRBV6-5 and TRBJ1-5; D perhaps matches TRBD1 (5 bases). There are 14 residues in the CDR3. Germline CDR1 reads MNHEY; CDR2 reads SVGAGI. V lost 5 bases, J lost 9 bases, and 17 bases lay in between. The CDR3: CASSTRQTGLPQHF. DNA for the CDR3: TGTGCCAGCAGTACCCGACAGACTGGTCTGCCCCAGCATTTT.

This sequence joins TRBV6-2 or TRBV6-3 and TRBJ1-5; no clear D. CDR3 length: 17 amino acids. Trimming cost V 2 bases and J 3 bases, with 17 bases left between them. Per the germline V gene, CDR1 is MNHEY and CDR2 is SVGEGT. CDR3 bases: TGTGCCAGCAGTTACGCCAGGATAACTCCCTACAATCAGCCCCAGCATTTT. Its translation: CASSYARITPYNQPQHF.

This sequence joins TRBV7-9 and TRBJ2-3; 12 bases match TRBD2. V was pared by 8 bases and J by 0 bases, with 9 bases of the junction left unmatched. Germline CDR1 SEHNR, CDR2 FQNEAQ (reference sequence). The CDR3 has 17 amino acids. The CDR3 sequence: CASSSRTSGISTDTQYF. CDR3 DNA sequence: TGTGCCAGCTCCTCCAGGACTAGCGGGATTAGCACAGATACGCAGTATTTT.

The chain is built from TRBV27 and TRBJ1-1; D remains ambiguous. V was shortened by 7 bases and J by 5 bases, with 8 bases between the two germline ends. CDR3 length equals 11 residues. Germline V gene lookup returns CDR1 MNHEY and CDR2 SMNVEV (reference sequence). Here the CDR3 reads CASIGGTEAFF. In DNA form, the CDR3 reads TGTGCCAGCATCGGCGGGACTGAAGCTTTCTTT.

This CDR3 reads CASSDGGGTDTQYF. The CDR3 coding sequence is TGTGCCAGCAGCGATGGGGGCGGGACAGATACGCAGTATTTT. The rearrangement links TRBV9 to TRBJ2-3; a possible D gene is TRBD1 (6 bases). The V gene's germline CDR1 is SGDLS and CDR2 YYNGEE. The CDR3 is 14 residues long. V shed 3 bases and J shed 3 bases, with 11 bases lying between them. The full variable domain, with the rest looked up from reference TRBV9 and TRBJ2-3, is DSGVTQTPKHLITATGQRVTLRCSPRSGDLSVYWYQQSLDQGLQFLIQYYNGEERAKGNILERFSAQQFPDLHSELNLSSLELGDSALYFCASSDGGGTDTQYFGPGTRLTVL.